Shown below are 13 T cell receptor beta chains from a single sample sequenced in a study of regulatory T cells in long-lasting Graves disease (TCRdb year 2021). The time point label on this specimen signifies: persistent/refractory GD, antithyroid drugs over 5 years with positive TRAb. For both TCR sequencing and RNA sequencing, RNA was extracted from PBMCs using TRIzol. Library construction relied on multiplex PCR. This sample was sequenced with an Illumina HiSeq 4000. iRepertoire HTBI primers and Arm-PCR amplification of CDR3 regions were used to construct TCR beta libraries. TCRdb trimmed the raw reads at Q25, called clones with MiXCR and kept productive beta chains. Rows are unified per CDR3 protein, each entry keeping the most common DNA and genes. The sample profile shows over 650,000 distinct CDR3 sequences; around 30% of them were found once. The top ten clones comprise 40% to 55% of the sample.

The material sequenced was peripheral blood mononuclear cells (PBMCs), taken when the disease was refractory, from a patient treated with antithyroid drugs. These TCRs come from a female donor with Graves disease.

The V gene is TRBV12-3 or TRBV12-4, the J gene TRBJ1-1; 8 bases are shared with TRBD1. Unmatched junction bases numbered 5, after V lost 1 base and J lost 4 bases. The CDR3 has 15 amino acids. CDR3 protein: CASSLDRGAGTEAFF. The CDR3, as DNA: TGTGCCAGCAGTTTAGACAGGGGGGCTGGCACTGAAGCTTTCTTT.

The chain links TRBV28 to TRBJ2-7, with 8 bases fitting TRBD1. With V trimmed by 4 bases and J by 6 bases, 8 bases remained unmatched. In germline, CDR1 is MDHEN, CDR2 SYDVKM. CDR3 length: 14 amino acids. In DNA form, the CDR3 reads TGTGCCAGCAGTTCGGCCAGGGGGCTAGGCGAGCAGTACTTC. Encoded protein: CASSSARGLGEQYF.

The genes are TRBV12-3 or TRBV12-4 and TRBJ2-7; 8 bases are shared with TRBD2. The CDR3 sequence is 15 residues long. Losses at the gene ends were 6 bases for V and 0 bases for J; bases not matched to a gene: 7. This CDR3 is CASSPTGTSSYEQYF. The CDR3 DNA reads TGTGCCAGCAGCCCTACCGGGACTAGCTCCTACGAGCAGTACTTC.

CDR3 protein: CSATAGYGYTF. The CDR3 nucleotides are TGCAGTGCTACGGCAGGGTACGGCTACACCTTC. The chain uses TRBV20-1 and TRBJ1-2, with a possible D match to TRBD1 (5 bases). V was shortened by 4 bases and J by 8 bases, with 11 bases between the two germline ends. The CDR3 is 11 amino acids. CDR1 is DFQATT and CDR2 is SNEGSKA in the germline V gene (reference sequence).

The chain carries TRBV3-1 and TRBJ1-2; possible D gene TRBD1, 5 bases. V was shortened by 1 base and J by 4 bases, with 10 bases between the two germline ends. CDR3 length: 14 amino acids. Looked up from germline, CDR1 is LGHDT and CDR2 is YNNKEL (reference sequence). CDR3 sequence (DNA): TGTGCCAGCAGCCAAGGAGGGGCAGTCTATGGCTACACCTTC. It codes for CASSQGGAVYGYTF.

This clonotype was picked up many times. The chain carries TRBV12-3 or TRBV12-4 and TRBJ1-2; TRBD1 agrees at 8 bases. J gave up 8 bases and V 6 bases, and 8 bases lay outside the gene matches. This CDR3 region has 13 residues. The CDR3 loop is CASSTGTGHGYTF. As DNA, the CDR3 is TGTGCCAGCAGCACCGGGACAGGTCACGGCTACACCTTC.

This clonotype occurred once. The chain recombines TRBV5-1 with TRBJ2-5; 9 bases are shared with TRBD2. This CDR3 contains 15 residues. After removal of 0 bases from V and 4 bases from J, the junction contained 4 bases not matched to a gene. Germline assignment: CDR1 SGHRS and CDR2 YFSETQ. CDR3 amino acids: CASSLVAGDLETQYF. The CDR3 DNA reads as TGCGCCAGCAGCTTGGTAGCGGGAGACTTAGAGACCCAGTACTTC.

At least ten counts were recorded for this clonotype. The chain recombines TRBV6-2 or TRBV6-3 with TRBJ2-5; D unclear. This CDR3 is built from 12 residues. The germline V and J ends were trimmed by 0 bases and 4 bases, with 3 bases remaining between them. Germline CDR1 reads MNHEY; CDR2 reads SVGEGT. The CDR3 DNA is TGTGCCAGCAGTTACTCGGCAGAGACCCAGTACTTC. Protein sequence: CASSYSAETQYF.

This chain joins TRBV25-1 and TRBJ1-1; D unresolved. Trimming left V 5 bases short and J 5 bases short, with 12 bases between. The CDR3 is 13 amino acids. Germline CDR1 is MGHDK and CDR2 is SYGVNS. The CDR3 DNA reads as TGTGCCAGCAGTTCCCTCGGTTTGACTGAAGCTTTCTTT. It is translated as CASSSLGLTEAFF.

The chain carries TRBV7-9 and TRBJ2-5; D ambiguous. The CDR3 is made up of 16 amino acids. Trimming took off 5 bases at V and 5 bases at J, with 21 bases between the two ends. From germline, CDR1 is SEHNR and CDR2 FQNEAQ (reference sequence). CDR3 residues: CASSRDIRPLPETQYF. CDR3 coding DNA: TGTGCCAGCAGCAGGGATATCCGGCCCCTTCCGGAGACCCAGTACTTC.

Turning to this clonotype: With a much larger clone just one base away, this may be a read error. This chain joins TRBV28 and TRBJ2-1, with a weak D call TRBD2 (6 bases). In germline, CDR1 is MDHEN, CDR2 SYDVKM. V lost 5 bases to trimming and J lost 10 bases, with 15 bases between them. The CDR3 has 13 residues. The CDR3 here is CASSTSGPYEQFF. CDR3 nucleotide sequence: TGTGCCAGCAGTACGAGCGGGCCCTACGAGCAGTTCTTC. The full variable domain, its missing parts supplied by reference TRBV28 and TRBJ2-1, is DVKVTQSSRYLVKRTGEKVFLECVQDMDHENMFWYRQDPGLGLRLIYFSYDVKMKEKGDIPEGYSVSREKKERFSLILESASTNQTSMYLCASSTSGPYEQFFGPGTRLTVL.

This clonotype was found many times. Here the CDR3 DNA reads TGTGCCAGCAGCTTAATAACAGGGCGGAACACTGAAGCTTTCTTT. This encodes CASSLITGRNTEAFF. The V and J genes are TRBV11-1 and TRBJ1-1; the D gene is possibly TRBD1 (6 bases). Germline CDR1 SGHAT, CDR2 FQDESV (reference sequence). V lost 2 bases and J lost 1, with 11 bases in between. The CDR3 contains 15 residues.

This sequence joins TRBV11-3 and TRBJ2-1; tentative D call: TRBD1 (6 bases). The length of the CDR3 is 15 residues. Trimming took 1 base from V and 8 from J, leaving 15 bases between them. Germline V CDR1 and CDR2: SGHNT, YENEEA. This chain's CDR3 is CASSLVGTPSDEQFF. CDR3 DNA sequence: TGTGCCAGCAGCTTAGTTGGGACACCCAGCGATGAGCAGTTCTTC.